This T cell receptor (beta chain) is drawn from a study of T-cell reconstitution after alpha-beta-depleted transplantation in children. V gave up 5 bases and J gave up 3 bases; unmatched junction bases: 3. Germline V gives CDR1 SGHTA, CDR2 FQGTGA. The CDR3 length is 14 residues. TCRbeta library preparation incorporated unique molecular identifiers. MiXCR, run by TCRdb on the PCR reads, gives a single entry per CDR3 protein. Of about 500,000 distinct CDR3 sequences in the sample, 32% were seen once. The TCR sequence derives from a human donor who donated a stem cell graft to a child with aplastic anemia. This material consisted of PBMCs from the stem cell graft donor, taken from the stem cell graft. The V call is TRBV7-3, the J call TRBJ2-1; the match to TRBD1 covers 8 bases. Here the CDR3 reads CASSRGTGYNEQFF. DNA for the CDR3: TGTGCCAGCAGCAGAGGGACAGGCTACAATGAGCAGTTCTTC. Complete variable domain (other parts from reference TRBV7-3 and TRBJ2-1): GAGVSQTPSNKVTEKGKYVELRCDPISGHTALYWYRQSLGQGPEFLIYFQGTGAADDSGLPNDRFFAVRPEGSVSTLKIQRTERGDSAVYLCASSRGTGYNEQFFGPGTRLTVL.